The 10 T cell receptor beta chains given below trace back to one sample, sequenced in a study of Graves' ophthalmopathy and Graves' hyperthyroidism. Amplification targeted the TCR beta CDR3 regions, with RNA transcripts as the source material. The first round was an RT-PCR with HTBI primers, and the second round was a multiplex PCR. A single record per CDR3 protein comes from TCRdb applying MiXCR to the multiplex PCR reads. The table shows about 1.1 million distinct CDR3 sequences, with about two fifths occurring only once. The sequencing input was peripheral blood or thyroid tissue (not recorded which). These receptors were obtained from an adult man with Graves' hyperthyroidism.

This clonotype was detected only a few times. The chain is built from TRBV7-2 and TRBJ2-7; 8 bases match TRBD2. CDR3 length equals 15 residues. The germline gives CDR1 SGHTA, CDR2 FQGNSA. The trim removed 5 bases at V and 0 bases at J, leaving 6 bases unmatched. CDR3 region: CASSTRGGSSYEQYF. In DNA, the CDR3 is TGTGCCAGCAGCACCCGGGGGGGCTCCTCCTACGAGCAGTACTTC.

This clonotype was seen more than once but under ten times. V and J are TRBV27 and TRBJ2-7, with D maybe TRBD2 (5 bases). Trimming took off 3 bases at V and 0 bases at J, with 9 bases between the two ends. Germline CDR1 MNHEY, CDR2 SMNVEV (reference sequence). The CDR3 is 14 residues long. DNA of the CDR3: TGTGCCAGCAGTTTTGCGGAGGTCTCCTACGAGCAGTACTTC. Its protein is CASSFAEVSYEQYF.

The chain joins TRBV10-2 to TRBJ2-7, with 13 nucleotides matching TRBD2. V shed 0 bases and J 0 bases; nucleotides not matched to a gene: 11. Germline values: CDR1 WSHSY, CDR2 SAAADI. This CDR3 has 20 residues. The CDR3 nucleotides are TGCGCCAGCAGTGAGTCTTTGACTAGCGGGAGGAGCCCTTACTCCTACGAGCAGTACTTC. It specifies CASSESLTSGRSPYSYEQYF.

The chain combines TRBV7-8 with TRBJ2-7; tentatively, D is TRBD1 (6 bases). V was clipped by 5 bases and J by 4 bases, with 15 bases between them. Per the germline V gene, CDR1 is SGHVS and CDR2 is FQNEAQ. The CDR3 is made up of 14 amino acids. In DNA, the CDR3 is TGTGCCAGCAGCAAACCCGGGACAAATTACGAGCAGTACTTC. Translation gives CASSKPGTNYEQYF.

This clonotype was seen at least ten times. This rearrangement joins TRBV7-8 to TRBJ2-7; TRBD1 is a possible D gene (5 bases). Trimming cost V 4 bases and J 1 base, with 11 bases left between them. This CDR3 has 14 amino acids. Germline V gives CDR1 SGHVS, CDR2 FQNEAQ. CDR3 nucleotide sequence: TGTGCCAGCAGCTCAAACAGGTTATCCTACGAGCAGTACTTC. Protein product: CASSSNRLSYEQYF. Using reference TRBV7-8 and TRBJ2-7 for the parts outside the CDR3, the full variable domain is GAGVSQSPRYKVAKRGQDVALRCDPISGHVSLFWYQQALGQGPEFLTYFQNEAQLDKSGLPSDRFFAERPEGSVSTLKIQRTQQEDSAVYLCASSSNRLSYEQYFGPGTRLTVT.

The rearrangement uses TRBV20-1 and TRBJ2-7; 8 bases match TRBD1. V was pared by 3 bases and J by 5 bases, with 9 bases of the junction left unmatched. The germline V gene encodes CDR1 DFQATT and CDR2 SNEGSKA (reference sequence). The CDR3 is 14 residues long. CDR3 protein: CSASVGQGNDEQYF. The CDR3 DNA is TGCAGTGCTAGTGTCGGACAGGGTAACGACGAGCAGTACTTC.

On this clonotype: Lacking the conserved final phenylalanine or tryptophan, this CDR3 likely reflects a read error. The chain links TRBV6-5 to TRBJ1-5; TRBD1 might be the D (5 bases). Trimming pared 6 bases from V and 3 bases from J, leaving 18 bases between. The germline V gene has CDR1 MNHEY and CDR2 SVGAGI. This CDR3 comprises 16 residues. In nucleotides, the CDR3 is TGTGCCAGCAGCTTAGGCTCGCAGGGAACCAATCAGCCCCAGCATGGT. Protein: CASSLGSQGTNQPQHG.

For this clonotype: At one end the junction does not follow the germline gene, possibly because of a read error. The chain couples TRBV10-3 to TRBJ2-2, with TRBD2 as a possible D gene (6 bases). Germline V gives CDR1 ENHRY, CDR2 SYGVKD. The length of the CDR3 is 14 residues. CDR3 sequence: CAITGAGNTGELSW. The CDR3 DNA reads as TGTGCCATCACGGGAGCAGGGAACACCGGGGAGCTGTCTTGG.

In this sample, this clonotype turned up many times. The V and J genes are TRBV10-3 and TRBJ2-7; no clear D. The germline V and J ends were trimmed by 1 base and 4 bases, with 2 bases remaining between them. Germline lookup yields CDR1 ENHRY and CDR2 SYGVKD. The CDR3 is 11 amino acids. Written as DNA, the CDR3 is TGTGCCATCAGTGAGTGGTACGAGCAGTACTTC. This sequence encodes CAISEWYEQYF.

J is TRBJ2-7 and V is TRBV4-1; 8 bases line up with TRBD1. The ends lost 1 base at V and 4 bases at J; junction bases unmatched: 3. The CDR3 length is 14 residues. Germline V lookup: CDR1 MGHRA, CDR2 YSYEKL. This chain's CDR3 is CASSQAQGEYEQYF. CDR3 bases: TGCGCCAGCAGCCAAGCACAGGGGGAGTACGAGCAGTACTTC.